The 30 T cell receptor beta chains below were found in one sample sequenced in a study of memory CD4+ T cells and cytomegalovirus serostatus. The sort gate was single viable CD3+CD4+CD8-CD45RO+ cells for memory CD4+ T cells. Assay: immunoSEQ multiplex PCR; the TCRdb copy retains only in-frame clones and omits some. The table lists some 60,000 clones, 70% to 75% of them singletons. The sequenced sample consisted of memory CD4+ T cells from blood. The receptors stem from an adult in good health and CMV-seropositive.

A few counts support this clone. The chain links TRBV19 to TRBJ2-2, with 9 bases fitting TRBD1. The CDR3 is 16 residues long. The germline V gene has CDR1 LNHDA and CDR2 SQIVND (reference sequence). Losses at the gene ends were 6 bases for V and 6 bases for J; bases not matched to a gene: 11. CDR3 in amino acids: CASSLFTGTGSGELFF. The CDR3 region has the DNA TGTGCCAGTAGCCTTTTTACCGGGACAGGGTCCGGGGAGCTGTTTTTT.

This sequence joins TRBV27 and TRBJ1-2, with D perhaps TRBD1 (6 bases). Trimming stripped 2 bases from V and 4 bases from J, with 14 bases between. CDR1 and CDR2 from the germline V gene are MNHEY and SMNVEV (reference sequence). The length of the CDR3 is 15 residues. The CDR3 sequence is CASSLDTRGTYGYTF. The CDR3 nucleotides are TGTGCCAGCAGTTTAGATACCAGGGGAACCTATGGCTACACCTTC.

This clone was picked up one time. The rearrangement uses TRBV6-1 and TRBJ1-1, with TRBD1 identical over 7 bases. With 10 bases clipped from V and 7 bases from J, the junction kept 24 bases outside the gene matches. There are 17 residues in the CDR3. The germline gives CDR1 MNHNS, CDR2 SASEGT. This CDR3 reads CAIREQKNTGQANEAFF. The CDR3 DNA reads TGTGCCATCAGGGAACAGAAAAATACCGGACAGGCGAATGAAGCTTTCTTT.

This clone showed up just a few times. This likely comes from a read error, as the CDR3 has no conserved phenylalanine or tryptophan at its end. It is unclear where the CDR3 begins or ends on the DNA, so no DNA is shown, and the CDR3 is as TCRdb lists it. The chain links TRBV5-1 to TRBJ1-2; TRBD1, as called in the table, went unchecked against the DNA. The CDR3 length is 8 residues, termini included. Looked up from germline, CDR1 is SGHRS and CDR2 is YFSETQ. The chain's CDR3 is CASSLQSV.

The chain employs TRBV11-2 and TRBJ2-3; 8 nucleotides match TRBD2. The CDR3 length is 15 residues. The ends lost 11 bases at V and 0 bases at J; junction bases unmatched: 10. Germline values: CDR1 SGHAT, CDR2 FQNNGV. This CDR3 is CAHASGSLSTDTQYF. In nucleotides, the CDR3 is TGTGCCCATGCTAGCGGGTCCCTTAGCACAGATACGCAGTATTTT.

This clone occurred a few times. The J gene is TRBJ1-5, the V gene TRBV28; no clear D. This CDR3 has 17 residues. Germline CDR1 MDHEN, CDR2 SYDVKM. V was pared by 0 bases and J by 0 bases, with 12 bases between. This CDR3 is CASSLWGRAGSNQPQHF. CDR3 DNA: TGTGCCAGCAGTTTATGGGGCCGGGCTGGTAGCAATCAGCCCCAGCATTTT.

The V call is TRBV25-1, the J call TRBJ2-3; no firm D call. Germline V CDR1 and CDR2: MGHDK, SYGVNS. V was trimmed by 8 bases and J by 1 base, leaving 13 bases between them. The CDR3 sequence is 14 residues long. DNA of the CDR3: TGTGCCAGCCGAGGTGGTAGGGGCACAGATACGCAGTATTTT. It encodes CASRGGRGTDTQYF.

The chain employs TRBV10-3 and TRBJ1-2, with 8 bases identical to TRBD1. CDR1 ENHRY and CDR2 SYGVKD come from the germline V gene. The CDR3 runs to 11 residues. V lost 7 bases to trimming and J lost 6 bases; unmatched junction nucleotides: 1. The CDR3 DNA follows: TGTGCCATCACAGGGGGCGATGGCTACACCTTC. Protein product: CAITGGDGYTF.

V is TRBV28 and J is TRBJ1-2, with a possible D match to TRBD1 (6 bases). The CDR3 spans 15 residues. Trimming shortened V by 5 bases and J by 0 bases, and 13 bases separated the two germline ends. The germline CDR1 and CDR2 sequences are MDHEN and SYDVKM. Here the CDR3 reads CASSTRNRANYGYTF. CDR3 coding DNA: TGTGCCAGCAGTACCCGAAACAGGGCTAACTATGGCTACACCTTC.

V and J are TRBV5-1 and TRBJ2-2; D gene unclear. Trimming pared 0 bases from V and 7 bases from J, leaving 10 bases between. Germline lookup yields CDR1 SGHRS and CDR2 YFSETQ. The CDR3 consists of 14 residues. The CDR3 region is CASSLEFGFGELFF. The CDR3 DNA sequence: TGCGCCAGCAGCTTGGAGTTTGGCTTCGGGGAGCTGTTTTTT.

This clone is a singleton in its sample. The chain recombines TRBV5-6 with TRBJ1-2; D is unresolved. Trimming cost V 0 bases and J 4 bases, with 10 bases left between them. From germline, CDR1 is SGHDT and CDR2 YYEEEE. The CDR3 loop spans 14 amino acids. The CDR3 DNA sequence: TGTGCCAGCAGCTTGGAAAAGGGCTCCTATGGCTACACCTTC. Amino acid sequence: CASSLEKGSYGYTF.

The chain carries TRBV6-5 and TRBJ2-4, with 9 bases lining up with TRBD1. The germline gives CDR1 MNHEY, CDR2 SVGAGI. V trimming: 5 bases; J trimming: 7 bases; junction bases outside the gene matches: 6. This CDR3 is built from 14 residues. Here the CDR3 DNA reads TGTGCCAGCAGTGAATTAGGGACAGGGAACATTCAGTACTTC. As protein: CASSELGTGNIQYF.

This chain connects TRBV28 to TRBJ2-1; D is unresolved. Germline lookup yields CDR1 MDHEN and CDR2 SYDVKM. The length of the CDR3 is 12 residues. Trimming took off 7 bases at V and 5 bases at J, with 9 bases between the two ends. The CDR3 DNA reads TGTGCCAGCACCACGAACCACAATGAGCAGTTCTTC. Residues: CASTTNHNEQFF.

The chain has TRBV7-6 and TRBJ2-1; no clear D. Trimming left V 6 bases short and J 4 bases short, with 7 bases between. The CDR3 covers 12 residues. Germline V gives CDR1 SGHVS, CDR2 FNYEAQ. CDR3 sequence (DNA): TGTGCCAGCAGTCCCATTTACAATGAGCAGTTCTTC. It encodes CASSPIYNEQFF.

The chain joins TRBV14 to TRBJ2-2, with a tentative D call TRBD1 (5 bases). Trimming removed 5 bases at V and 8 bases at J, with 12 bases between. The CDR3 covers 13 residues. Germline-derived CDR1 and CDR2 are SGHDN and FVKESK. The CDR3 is CASSAWTTGELFF. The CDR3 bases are TGTGCCAGCAGCGCCTGGACAACTGGGGAGCTGTTTTTT. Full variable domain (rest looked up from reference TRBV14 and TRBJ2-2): EAGVTQFPSHSVIEKGQTVTLRCDPISGHDNLYWYRRVMGKEIKFLLHFVKESKQDESGMPNNRFLAERTGGTYSTLKVQPAELEDSGVYFCASSAWTTGELFFGEGSRLTVL.

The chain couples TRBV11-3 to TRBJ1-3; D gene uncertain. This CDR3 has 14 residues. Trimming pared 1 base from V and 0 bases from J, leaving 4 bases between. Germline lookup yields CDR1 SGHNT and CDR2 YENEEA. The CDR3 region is CASSLADSGNTIYF. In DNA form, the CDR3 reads TGTGCCAGCAGCTTAGCAGACTCTGGAAACACCATATATTTT.

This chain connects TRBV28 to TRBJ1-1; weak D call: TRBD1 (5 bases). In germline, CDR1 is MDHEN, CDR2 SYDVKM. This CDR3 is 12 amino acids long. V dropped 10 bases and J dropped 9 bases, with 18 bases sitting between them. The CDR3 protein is CATGLSGAQAFF. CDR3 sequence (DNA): TGTGCCACTGGGTTGAGTGGGGCCCAAGCTTTCTTT. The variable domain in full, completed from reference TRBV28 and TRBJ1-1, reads DVKVTQSSRYLVKRTGEKVFLECVQDMDHENMFWYRQDPGLGLRLIYFSYDVKMKEKGDIPEGYSVSREKKERFSLILESASTNQTSMYLCATGLSGAQAFFGQGTRLTVV.

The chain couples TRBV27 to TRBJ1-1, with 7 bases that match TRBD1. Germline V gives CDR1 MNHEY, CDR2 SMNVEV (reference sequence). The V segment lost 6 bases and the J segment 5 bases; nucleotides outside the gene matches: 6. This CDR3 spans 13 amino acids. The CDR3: CASSEGGRTEAFF. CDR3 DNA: TGTGCCAGCAGCGAAGGGGGCAGGACTGAAGCTTTCTTT.

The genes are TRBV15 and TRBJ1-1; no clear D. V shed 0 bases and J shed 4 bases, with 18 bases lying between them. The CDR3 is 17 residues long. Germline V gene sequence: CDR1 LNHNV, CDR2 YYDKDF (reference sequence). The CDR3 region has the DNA TGTGCCACCAGCAGAGATAGGATGGGGTTCTGGGGCACTGAAGCTTTCTTT. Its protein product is CATSRDRMGFWGTEAFF.

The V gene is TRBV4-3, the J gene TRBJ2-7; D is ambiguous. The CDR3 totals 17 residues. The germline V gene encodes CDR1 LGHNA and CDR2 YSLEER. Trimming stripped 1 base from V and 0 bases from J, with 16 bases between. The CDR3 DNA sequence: TGCGCCAGCAGCCAAGGCGTTTTGGCCCGTTACTCCTACGAGCAGTACTTC. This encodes CASSQGVLARYSYEQYF.

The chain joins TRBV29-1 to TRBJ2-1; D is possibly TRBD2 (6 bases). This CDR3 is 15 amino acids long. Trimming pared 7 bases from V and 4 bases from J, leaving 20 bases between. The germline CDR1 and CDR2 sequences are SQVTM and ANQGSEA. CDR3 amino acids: CSGRLGGLRYNEQFF. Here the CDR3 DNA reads TGCAGCGGAAGACTAGGCGGCCTTCGGTACAATGAGCAGTTCTTC.

This CDR3 reads CASSIAGVPNTEAFF. Written as DNA, the CDR3 is TGTGCCAGTAGTATAGCAGGGGTTCCAAACACTGAAGCTTTCTTT. The chain recombines TRBV19 with TRBJ1-1; weak D call: TRBD1 (6 bases). Germline V gives CDR1 LNHDA, CDR2 SQIVND (reference sequence). Trimming removed 1 base at V and 2 bases at J, with 11 bases between. The length of the CDR3 is 15 residues.

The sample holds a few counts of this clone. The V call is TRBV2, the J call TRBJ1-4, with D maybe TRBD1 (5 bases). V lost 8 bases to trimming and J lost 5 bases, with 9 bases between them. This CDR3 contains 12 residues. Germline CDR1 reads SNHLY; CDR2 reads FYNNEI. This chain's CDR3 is CASHRTNEKLFF. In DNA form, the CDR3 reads TGTGCCAGCCACAGGACAAATGAAAAACTGTTTTTT.

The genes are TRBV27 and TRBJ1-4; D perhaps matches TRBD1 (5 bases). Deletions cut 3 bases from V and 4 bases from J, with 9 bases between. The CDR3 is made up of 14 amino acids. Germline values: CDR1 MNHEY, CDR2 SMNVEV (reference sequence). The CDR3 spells CASSLGRGNEKLFF. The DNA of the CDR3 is TGTGCCAGCAGTTTGGGGAGGGGTAATGAAAAACTGTTTTTT.

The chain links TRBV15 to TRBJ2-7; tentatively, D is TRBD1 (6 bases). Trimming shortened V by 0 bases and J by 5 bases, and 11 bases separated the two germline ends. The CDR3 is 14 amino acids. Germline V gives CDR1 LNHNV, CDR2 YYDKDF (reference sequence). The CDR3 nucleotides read TGTGCCACCAGCAGAGATCCGAAGGGGGACGAGCAGTACTTC. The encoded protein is CATSRDPKGDEQYF.

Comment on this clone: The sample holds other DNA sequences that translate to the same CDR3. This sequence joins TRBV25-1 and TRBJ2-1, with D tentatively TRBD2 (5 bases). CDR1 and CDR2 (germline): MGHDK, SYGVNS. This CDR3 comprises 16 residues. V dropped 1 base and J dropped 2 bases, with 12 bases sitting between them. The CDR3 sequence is CASSELRGSTYNEQFF. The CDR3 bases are TGTGCCAGCAGTGAATTGAGAGGGAGCACCTACAATGAGCAGTTCTTC.

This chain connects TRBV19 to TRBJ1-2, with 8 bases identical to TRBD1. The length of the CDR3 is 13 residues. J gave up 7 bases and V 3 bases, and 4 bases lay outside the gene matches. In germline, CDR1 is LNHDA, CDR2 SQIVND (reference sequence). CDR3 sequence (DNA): TGTGCCAGTAGTATCCAGGGGGCGGGTGGCTACACCTTC. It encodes CASSIQGAGGYTF.

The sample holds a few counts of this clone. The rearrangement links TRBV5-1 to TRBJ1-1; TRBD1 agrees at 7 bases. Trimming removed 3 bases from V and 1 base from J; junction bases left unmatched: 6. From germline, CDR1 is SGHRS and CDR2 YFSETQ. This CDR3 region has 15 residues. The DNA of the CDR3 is TGCGCCAGCAGCTCAACAGGGGAATGGAACACTGAAGCTTTCTTT. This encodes CASSSTGEWNTEAFF.

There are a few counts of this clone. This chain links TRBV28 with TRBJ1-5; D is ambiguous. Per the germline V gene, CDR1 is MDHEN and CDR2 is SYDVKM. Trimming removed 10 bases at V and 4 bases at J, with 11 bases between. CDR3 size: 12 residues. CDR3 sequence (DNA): TGTGCCACCCGACGGACTAATCAGCCCCAGCATTTT. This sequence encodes CATRRTNQPQHF.

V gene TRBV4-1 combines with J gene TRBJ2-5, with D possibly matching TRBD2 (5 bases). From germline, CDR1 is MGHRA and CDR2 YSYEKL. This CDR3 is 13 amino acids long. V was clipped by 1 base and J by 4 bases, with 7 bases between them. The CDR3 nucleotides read TGCGCCAGCAGCCAAGTCGCGGGAGAGACCCAGTACTTC. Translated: CASSQVAGETQYF.